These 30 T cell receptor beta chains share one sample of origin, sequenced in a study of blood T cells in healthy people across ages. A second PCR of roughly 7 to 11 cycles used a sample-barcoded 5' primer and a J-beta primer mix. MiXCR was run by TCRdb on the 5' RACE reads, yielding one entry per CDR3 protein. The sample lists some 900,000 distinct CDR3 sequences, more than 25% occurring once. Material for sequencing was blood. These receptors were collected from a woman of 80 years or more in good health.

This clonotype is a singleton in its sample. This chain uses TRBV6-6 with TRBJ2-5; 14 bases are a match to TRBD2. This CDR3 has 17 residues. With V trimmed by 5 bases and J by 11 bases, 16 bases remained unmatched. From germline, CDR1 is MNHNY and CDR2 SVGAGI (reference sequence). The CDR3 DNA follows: TGTGCCAGCAGTAGGCGACTAGCGGGGGGGCCAGTCAATGAGCAGTACTTC. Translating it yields CASSRRLAGGPVNEQYF.

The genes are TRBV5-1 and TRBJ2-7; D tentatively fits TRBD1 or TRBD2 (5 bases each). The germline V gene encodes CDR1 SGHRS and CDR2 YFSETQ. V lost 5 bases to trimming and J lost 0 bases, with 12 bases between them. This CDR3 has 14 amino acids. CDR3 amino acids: CASRWGPSSYEQYF. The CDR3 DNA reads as TGCGCCAGCAGGTGGGGACCGAGCTCCTACGAGCAGTACTTC.

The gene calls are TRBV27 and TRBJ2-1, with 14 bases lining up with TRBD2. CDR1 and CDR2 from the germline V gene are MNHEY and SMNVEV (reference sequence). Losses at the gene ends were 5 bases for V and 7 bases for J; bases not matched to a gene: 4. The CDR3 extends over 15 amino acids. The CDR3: CASSPGTSGRNEQFF. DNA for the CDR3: TGTGCCAGCAGTCCCGGGACTAGCGGGAGAAATGAGCAGTTCTTC.

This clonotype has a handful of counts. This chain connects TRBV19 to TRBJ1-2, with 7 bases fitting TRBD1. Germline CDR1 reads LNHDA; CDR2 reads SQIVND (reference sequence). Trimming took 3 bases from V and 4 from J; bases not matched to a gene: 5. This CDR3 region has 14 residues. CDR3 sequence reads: CASSISGTVYGYTF. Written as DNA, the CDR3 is TGTGCCAGTAGTATCTCCGGGACAGTCTATGGCTACACCTTC.

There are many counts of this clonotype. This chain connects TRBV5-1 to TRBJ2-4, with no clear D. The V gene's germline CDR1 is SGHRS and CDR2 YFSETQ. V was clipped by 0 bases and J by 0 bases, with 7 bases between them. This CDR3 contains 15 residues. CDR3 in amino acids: CASSLADGAKNIQYF. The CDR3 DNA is TGCGCCAGCAGCTTGGCCGACGGAGCCAAAAACATTCAGTACTTC.

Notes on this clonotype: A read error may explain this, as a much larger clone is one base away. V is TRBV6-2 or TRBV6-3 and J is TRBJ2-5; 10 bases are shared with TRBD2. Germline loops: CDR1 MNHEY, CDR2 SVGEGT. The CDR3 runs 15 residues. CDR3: CAGSSASGGGETQYF. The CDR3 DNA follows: TGTGCCGGCAGTTCCGCTAGCGGGGGAGGAGAGACCCAGTACTTC.

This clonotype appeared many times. CDR3: CASILGTGIGETQYF. The CDR3 DNA is TGTGCCAGCATCCTCGGGACAGGGATAGGAGAGACCCAGTACTTC. The chain recombines TRBV6-1 with TRBJ2-5, with 9 nucleotides matching TRBD1. The CDR3 contains 15 residues. J gave up 4 bases and V 7 bases, and 10 bases lay outside the gene matches. Germline V lookup: CDR1 MNHNS, CDR2 SASEGT.

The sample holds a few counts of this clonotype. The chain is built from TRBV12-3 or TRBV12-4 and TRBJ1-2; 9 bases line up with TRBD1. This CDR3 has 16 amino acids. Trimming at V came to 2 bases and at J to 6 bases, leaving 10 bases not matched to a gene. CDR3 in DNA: TGTGCCAGCAGTTTACTCGGGGCGGGACAGGGCGATGGCTACACCTTC. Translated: CASSLLGAGQGDGYTF.

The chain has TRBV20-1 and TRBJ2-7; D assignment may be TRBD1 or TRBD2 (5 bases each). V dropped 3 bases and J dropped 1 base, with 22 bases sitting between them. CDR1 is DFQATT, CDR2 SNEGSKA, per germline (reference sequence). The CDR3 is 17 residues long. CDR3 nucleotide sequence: TGCAGTGCTAGCCAGACCCCTTCATGGGACCTATCCTACGAGCAGTACTTC. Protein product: CSASQTPSWDLSYEQYF.

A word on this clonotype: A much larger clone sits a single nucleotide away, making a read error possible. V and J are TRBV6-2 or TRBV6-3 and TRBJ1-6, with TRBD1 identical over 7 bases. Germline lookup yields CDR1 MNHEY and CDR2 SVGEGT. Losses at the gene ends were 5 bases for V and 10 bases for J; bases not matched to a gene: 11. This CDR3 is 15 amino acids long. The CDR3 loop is CASSDRDLTRSPLHF. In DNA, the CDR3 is TGTGCCAGCAGTGACAGGGATTTGACGCGATCACCCCTCCACTTT.

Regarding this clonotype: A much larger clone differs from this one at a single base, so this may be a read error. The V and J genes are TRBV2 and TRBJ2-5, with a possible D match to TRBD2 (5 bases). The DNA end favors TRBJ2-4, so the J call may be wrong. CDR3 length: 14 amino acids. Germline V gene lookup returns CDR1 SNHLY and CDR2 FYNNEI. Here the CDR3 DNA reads TGTGCCAGCAGTACAACCCTAGCCAAAGACATTCAGTACTTC. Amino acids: CASSTTLAKDIQYF.

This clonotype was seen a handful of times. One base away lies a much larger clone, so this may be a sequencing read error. The CDR3 sequence is CASSTRTGNGHTF. DNA of the CDR3: TGTGCCAGCAGCACCCGGACAGGGAATGGCCACACCTTC. This rearrangement joins TRBV7-2 to TRBJ1-2, with 8 bases identical to TRBD1. CDR1 is SGHTA and CDR2 is FQGNSA in the germline V gene. The CDR3 contains 13 residues.

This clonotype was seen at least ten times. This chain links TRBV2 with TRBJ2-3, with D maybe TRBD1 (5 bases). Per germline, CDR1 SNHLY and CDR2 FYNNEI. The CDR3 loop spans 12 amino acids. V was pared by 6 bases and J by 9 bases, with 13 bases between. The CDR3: CASSLDSQTQYF. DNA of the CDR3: TGTGCCAGCAGCCTTGACAGCCAGACGCAGTATTTT.

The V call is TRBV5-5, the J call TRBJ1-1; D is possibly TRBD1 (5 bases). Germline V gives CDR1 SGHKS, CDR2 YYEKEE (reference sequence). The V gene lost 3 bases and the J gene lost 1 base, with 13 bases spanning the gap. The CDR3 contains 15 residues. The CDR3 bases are TGTGCCAGCAGCTGGGCGTCCGGGGCGAACACTGAAGCTTTCTTT. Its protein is CASSWASGANTEAFF.

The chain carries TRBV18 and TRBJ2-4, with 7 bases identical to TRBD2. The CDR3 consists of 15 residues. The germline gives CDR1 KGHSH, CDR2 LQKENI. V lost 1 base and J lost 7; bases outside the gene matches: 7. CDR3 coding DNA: TGTGCCAGCTCACCACGGGGAGGGAATGGGAACATTCAGTACTTC. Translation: CASSPRGGNGNIQYF.

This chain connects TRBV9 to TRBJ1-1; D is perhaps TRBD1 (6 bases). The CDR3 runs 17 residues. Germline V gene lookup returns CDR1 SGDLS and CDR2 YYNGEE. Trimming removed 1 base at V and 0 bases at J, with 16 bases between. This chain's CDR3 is CASSVILDSKMNTEAFF. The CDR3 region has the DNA TGTGCCAGCAGCGTAATTTTGGACAGTAAGATGAACACTGAAGCTTTCTTT.

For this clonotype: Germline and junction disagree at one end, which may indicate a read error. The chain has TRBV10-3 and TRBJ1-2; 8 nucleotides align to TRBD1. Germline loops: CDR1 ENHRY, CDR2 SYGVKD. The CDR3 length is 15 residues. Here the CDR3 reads CAVSETAGGNYGHTF. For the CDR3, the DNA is TGTGCCGTCAGTGAGACGGCAGGGGGCAACTATGGCCACACCTTC.

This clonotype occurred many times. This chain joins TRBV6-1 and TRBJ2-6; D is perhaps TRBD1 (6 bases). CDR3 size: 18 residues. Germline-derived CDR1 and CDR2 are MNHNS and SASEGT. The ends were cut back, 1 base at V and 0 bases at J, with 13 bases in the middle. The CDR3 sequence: CASSEEMDRISGANVLTF. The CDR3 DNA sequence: TGTGCCAGCAGTGAAGAGATGGACAGAATCTCTGGGGCCAACGTCCTGACTTTC.

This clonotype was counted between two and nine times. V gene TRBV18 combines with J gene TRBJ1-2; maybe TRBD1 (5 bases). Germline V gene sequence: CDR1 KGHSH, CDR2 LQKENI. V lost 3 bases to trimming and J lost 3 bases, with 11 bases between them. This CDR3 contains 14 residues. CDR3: CASSPVGAHYGYTF. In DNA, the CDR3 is TGTGCCAGCTCACCGGTAGGGGCTCACTATGGCTACACCTTC.

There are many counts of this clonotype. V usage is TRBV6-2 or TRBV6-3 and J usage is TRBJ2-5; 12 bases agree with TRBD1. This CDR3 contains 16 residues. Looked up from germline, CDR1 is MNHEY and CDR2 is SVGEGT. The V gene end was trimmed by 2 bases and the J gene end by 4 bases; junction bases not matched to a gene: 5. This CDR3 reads CASSYPRDRGRETQYF. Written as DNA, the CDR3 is TGTGCCAGCAGTTACCCCCGGGACAGGGGGCGAGAGACCCAGTACTTC.

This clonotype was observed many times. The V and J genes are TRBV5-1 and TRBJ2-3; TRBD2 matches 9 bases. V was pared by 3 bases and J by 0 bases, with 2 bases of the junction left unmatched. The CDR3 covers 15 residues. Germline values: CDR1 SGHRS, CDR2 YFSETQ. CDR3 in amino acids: CASSYLAGSTDTQYF. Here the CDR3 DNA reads TGCGCCAGCAGCTACCTAGCGGGGAGCACAGATACGCAGTATTTT.

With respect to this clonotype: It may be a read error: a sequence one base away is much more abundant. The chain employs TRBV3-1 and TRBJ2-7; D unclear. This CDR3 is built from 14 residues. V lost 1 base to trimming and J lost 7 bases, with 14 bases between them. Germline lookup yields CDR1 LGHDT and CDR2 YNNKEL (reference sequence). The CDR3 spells CASSQGRLGNEQYF. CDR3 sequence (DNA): TGTGCCAGCAGCCAAGGAAGACTGGGGAATGAGCAGTACTTC.

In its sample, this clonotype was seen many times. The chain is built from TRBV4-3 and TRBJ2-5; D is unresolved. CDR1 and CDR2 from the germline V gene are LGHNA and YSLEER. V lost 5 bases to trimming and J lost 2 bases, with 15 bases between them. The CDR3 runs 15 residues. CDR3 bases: TGCGCCAGCAGCTTCCGGGCCGCCCCGCAAGAGACCCAGTACTTC. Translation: CASSFRAAPQETQYF.

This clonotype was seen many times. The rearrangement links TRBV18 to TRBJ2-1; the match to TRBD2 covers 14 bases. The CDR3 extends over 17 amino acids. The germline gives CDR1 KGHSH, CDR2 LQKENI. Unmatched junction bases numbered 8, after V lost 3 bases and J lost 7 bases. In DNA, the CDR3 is TGTGCCAGCTCACCCTTCCTGACTAGCGGGGGGGCAAATGAGCAGTTCTTC. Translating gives CASSPFLTSGGANEQFF.

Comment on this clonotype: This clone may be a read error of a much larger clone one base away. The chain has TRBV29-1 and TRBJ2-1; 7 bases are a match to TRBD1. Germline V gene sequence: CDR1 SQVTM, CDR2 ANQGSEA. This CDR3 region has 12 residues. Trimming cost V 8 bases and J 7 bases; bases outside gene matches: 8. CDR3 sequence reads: CSLRTGPNEQFF. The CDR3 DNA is TGCAGCTTGCGGACAGGTCCTAATGAGCAGTTCTTC.

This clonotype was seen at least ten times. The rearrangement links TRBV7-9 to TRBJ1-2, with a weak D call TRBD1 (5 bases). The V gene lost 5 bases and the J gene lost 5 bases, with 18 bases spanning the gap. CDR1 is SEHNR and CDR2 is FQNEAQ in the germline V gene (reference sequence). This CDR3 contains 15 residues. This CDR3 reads CASSPDSSVGYGYTF. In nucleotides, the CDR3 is TGTGCCAGCAGCCCCGACAGTTCTGTTGGATATGGCTACACCTTC.

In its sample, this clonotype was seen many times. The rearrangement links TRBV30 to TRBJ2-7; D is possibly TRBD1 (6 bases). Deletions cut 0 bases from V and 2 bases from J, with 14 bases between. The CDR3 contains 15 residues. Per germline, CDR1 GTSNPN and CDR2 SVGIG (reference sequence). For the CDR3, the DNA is TGTGCCTGGAGTGTAGTTAGGACAGTAACCTACGAGCAGTACTTC. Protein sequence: CAWSVVRTVTYEQYF. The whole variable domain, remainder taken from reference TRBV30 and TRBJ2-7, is SQTIHQWPATLVQPVGSPLSLECTVEGTSNPNLYWYRQAAGRGLQLLFYSVGIGQISSEVPQNLSASRPQDRQFILSSKKLLLSDSGFYLCAWSVVRTVTYEQYFGPGTRLTVT.

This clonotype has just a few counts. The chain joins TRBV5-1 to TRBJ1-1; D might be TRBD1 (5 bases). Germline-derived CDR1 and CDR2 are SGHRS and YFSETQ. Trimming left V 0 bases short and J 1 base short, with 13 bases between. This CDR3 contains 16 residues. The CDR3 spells CASSLDGGGSNTEAFF. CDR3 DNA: TGCGCCAGCAGCTTGGACGGGGGGGGGTCGAACACTGAAGCTTTCTTT. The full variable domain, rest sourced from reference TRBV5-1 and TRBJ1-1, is KAGVTQTPRYLIKTRGQQVTLSCSPISGHRSVSWYQQTPGQGLQFLFEYFSETQRNKGNFPGRFSGRQFSNSRSEMNVSTLELGDSALYLCASSLDGGGSNTEAFFGQGTRLTVV.

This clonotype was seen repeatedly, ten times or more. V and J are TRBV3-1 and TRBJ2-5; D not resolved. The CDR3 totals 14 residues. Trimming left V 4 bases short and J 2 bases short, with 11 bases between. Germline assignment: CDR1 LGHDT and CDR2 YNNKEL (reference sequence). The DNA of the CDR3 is TGTGCCAGCAGCCCCTTTGCCGGGCAAGAGACCCAGTACTTC. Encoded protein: CASSPFAGQETQYF.

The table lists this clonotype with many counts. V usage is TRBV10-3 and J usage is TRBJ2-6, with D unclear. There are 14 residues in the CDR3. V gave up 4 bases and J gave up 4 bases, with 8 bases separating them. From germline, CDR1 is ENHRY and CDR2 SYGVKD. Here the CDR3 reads CAISGGAGANVLTF. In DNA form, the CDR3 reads TGTGCCATCAGTGGAGGAGCCGGGGCCAACGTCCTGACTTTC.